This T cell receptor (beta chain) is from a study of cytomegalovirus exposure and HLA in healthy donors. Researchers ran the PCR with 60 Vbeta and 13 Jbeta primers. Sequenced by immunoSEQ multiplex PCR; TCRdb stores in-frame clones only, minus some. The profile shows over 100,000 clones, around 76% of them singletons. The germline V gene encodes CDR1 WSHSY and CDR2 SAAADI. This CDR3 is built from 16 residues. Trimming took off 6 bases at V and 0 bases at J, with 17 bases between the two ends. Concerning this clone: Antigen unknown.

Study-wide results and limits: Upon later analysis, TCR association rates were observed to vary by HLA locus, being highest for DRB1 and lowest for HLA-C. As a later analysis showed, a missense DCLRE1C variant was linked to trimming of TCR beta V- and J-genes. The presence/absence work took it that sequencing depth was about the same across donors. What a later analysis showed was that several of the most significant clusters appeared linked to common viral pathogens.

J is TRBJ1-2 and V is TRBV10-2; maybe TRBD1 (6 bases). The origin of this receptor is a male donor in good health and CMV-seronegative. The sequenced sample was PBMCs. The CDR3 DNA reads TGCGCCAGCAGCGGGATGAGACGGACAGCTAACTATGGCTACACCTTC. Its translation is CASSGMRRTANYGYTF.